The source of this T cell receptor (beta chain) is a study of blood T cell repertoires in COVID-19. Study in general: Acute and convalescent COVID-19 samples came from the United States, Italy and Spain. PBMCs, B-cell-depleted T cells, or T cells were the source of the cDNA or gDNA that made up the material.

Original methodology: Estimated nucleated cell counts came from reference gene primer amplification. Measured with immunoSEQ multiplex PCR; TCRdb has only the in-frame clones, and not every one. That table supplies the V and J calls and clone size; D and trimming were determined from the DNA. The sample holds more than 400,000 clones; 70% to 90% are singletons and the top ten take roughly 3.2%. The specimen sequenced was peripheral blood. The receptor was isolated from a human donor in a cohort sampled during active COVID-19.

CDR3 in amino acids: CASSSAGGSSYNEQFF. The DNA of the CDR3 is TGTGCCAGCAGCTCCGCAGGGGGGAGCTCCTACAATGAGCAGTTCTTC. This chain links TRBV7-2 with TRBJ2-1; tentative D call: TRBD1 (7 bases). V was clipped by 4 bases and J by 0 bases, with 13 bases between them. Germline lookup yields CDR1 SGHTA and CDR2 FQGNSA. The CDR3 extends over 16 amino acids.